A single sample gave rise to the 8 T cell receptor beta chains below, sequenced in a study of CD8 T cells in ankylosing spondylitis. TCRdb reprocessed the 5' RACE reads with MiXCR, giving one entry per CDR3 protein. The top ten clones hold approximately 5% of a sample with around 210,000 distinct CDR3 sequences, approximately 8.4% of them seen once. Sequences were obtained from blood, either unsorted or a sorted T cell fraction (not recorded which). The origin of the receptors is a female donor with ankylosing spondylitis or in good health (not recorded which).

There are a few counts of this clonotype. The rearrangement joins TRBV7-9 to TRBJ2-6; 7 nucleotides agree with TRBD1. Losses at the gene ends were 4 bases for V and 4 bases for J; bases not matched to a gene: 4. This CDR3 comprises 15 residues. CDR1 SEHNR and CDR2 FQNEAQ come from the germline V gene (reference sequence). Written as DNA, the CDR3 is TGTGCCAGCAGCTATACAGGGGTCGGGGCCAACGTCCTGACTTTC. Translation gives CASSYTGVGANVLTF.

The rearrangement uses TRBV7-6 and TRBJ2-7; 8 bases are shared with TRBD2. Germline values: CDR1 SGHVS, CDR2 FNYEAQ. Trimming cost V 4 bases and J 4 bases; bases outside gene matches: 9. The CDR3 has 15 amino acids. This CDR3 is CASSSRAGVLYEQYF. CDR3 nucleotide sequence: TGTGCCAGCAGCTCCCGAGCGGGAGTTTTGTACGAGCAGTACTTC. Full variable domain (rest looked up from reference TRBV7-6 and TRBJ2-7): GAGVSQSPRYKVTKRGQDVALRCDPISGHVSLYWYRQALGQGPEFLTYFNYEAQQDKSGLPNDRFSAERPEGSISTLTIQRTEQRDSAMYRCASSSRAGVLYEQYFGPGTRLTVT.

This clonotype was seen a few times. CDR3 sequence: CASSEYRGPQHF. CDR3 coding DNA: TGTGCCAGCAGTGAATATCGGGGGCCCCAGCATTTT. The V gene is TRBV25-1, the J gene TRBJ1-5; D remains unclear. The V and J ends lost 0 bases and 9 bases respectively, with 6 bases between them. The germline gives CDR1 MGHDK, CDR2 SYGVNS. CDR3 size: 12 residues.

This clonotype was recorded many times. V gene TRBV5-5 combines with J gene TRBJ2-7, with D perhaps matching TRBD2 (6 bases). Per the germline V gene, CDR1 is SGHKS and CDR2 is YYEKEE (reference sequence). The CDR3 runs to 15 residues. Trimming cost V 0 bases and J 7 bases, with 17 bases left between them. The CDR3 DNA reads TGTGCCAGCAGCTTGGTCGGGTCTAGCGTGCGAGAGCAGTACTTC. Protein: CASSLVGSSVREQYF.

This clonotype was seen many times. The chain is built from TRBV28 and TRBJ2-7; no clear D gene. This CDR3 comprises 14 residues. V lost 2 bases, J lost 7 bases, and 15 bases lay in between. CDR1 MDHEN and CDR2 SYDVKM come from the germline V gene. CDR3 protein: CASSLGPLPREQYF. In nucleotides, the CDR3 is TGTGCCAGCAGTTTAGGCCCCCTGCCCCGGGAGCAGTACTTC.

On this clonotype itself: Mismatch with germline at one junction end may stem from a read error. The rearrangement joins TRBV20-1 to TRBJ2-1; D assignment may be TRBD1 or TRBD2 (5 bases each). CDR3 length: 17 residues. Per germline, CDR1 DFQATT and CDR2 SNEGSKA (reference sequence). CDR3 sequence: CCARDRGLVALYNEQFF. In DNA, the CDR3 is TGCTGTGCTAGAGATAGGGGTTTGGTAGCGCTCTACAATGAGCAGTTCTTC.

This clonotype was observed at least ten times. The rearrangement joins TRBV10-3 to TRBJ2-7; D remains ambiguous. CDR1 and CDR2 from the germline V gene are ENHRY and SYGVKD. With 3 bases removed from V and 1 base from J, the gap between germline ends came to 7 bases. The CDR3 runs 13 residues. The CDR3 loop reads CAISDGFSYEQYF. CDR3 DNA sequence: TGTGCCATCAGTGATGGGTTTTCCTACGAGCAGTACTTC.

With regard to this clonotype: This sequence may be a read error, since a much larger clone differs from it by one base. The chain couples TRBV6-2 or TRBV6-3 to TRBJ2-5; D is uncertain. This CDR3 comprises 13 residues. Germline V lookup: CDR1 MNHEY, CDR2 SVGEGT. V was shortened by 11 bases and J by 1 base, with 14 bases between the two germline ends. The CDR3 DNA sequence: TGTGCCGGTGGGCGGCGGACCCAAGAGACCCAGTACTTC. Translation: CAGGRRTQETQYF.